This record looks at one T cell receptor (beta chain) sequence and its context. This entry belongs to a study of T cell changes during pregnancy in multiple sclerosis. The CDR3 has 13 residues. Germline V gives CDR1 SGHNT, CDR2 YYREEE (reference sequence). V was pared by 1 base and J by 3 bases, with 8 bases between. Sequencing was performed with immunoSEQ multiplex PCR; in TCRdb, only in-frame clones are kept and a portion is missing. Of some 93,000 clones listed, around 92% are singletons. The rearrangement joins TRBV5-4 to TRBJ2-7; D not resolved. Sequences were derived from peripheral blood, sampled after pregnancy. This clonotype originated in a female donor with multiple sclerosis, enrolled in a pregnancy study. This CDR3 is CASSLNAGYEQYF. DNA for the CDR3: TGTGCCAGCAGCTTGAATGCAGGCTACGAGCAGTACTTC.